This paragraph covers one TCR beta chain sequence. This receptor's antigen is unknown. Base quality data are lacking; no much larger clone is found one base away. CDR1 SGHRS and CDR2 YFSETQ are derived from the germline V gene. The trim is 0 bases for V and 2 bases for J, with a gap of 5 bases between the germline ends. Including the terminal cysteine and phenylalanine, the CDR3 comprises 14 residues. Only the CDR3 portion is preserved as DNA: 42 bases, with reading frame beginning at the first base. This sample was taken from a study of T cell responses to AZD1222 COVID-19 vaccine (dated by TCRdb to the early 2020s). Regarding the complete study: TCR sequencing covered fewer than 250 trial participants: 200 to 220 given two doses of AZD1222 and 26 given two doses of MenACWY control vaccine. Trial participants were enrolled by age into 18-55, 56-69 and 70-plus year subgroups, with roughly 160, 29 and 62 TCR-sequenced participants respectively. The research as a whole found: Reportedly, almost half of the unique spike-specific TCRs recognized epitopes lying outside the regions that are mutated in the B.1.351 and B.1.1.7 variants. Only a handful of AZD1222 recipients were SARS-CoV-2 seropositive at baseline, limiting conclusions about previously exposed vaccinees. The vaccine-associated CD4 TCRs covered the entire spike protein, and the dominant responses fell in regions 160-218 and 743-854. In the small 56-69-year group, the increase in depth fell short of significance, most likely because of low power. Most participants were white British and females outnumbered males, and the authors suggested that clonal diversity may have been underestimated. Spike-specific TCR breadth and depth rose significantly after two AZD1222 doses compared with day 0 and with MenACWY recipients. Because no day 14 peak-response samples were available, repertoires were characterized only after the peak T cell response.

The CDR3 regions of human TCRbeta chains were analyzed by immunosequencing. Turning to the authors' computational methods: TCRs in the repertoires were compared against a reference library of SARS-CoV-2-specific TCRs that had been generated with the MIRA antigen-specificity platform. Breadth meant the fraction of unique TCRs that were SARS-CoV-2-associated, whereas depth meant the fraction of total T cells that were SARS-CoV-2-associated. Using the MIRA data, each spike-specific TCR was assigned both to the spike region to which the TCR was reactive and to a CD4 or CD8 class. Log10-transformed breadth and depth values were compared by one-way ANOVA with Sidak's multiple comparisons tests. Not all clones reach the TCRdb copy of this immuneACCESS table, which keeps in-frame sequences only. Checked studies attribute under half of the gap to unresolved V genes and leave the rest unexplained. That table supplies the V and J calls and clone size; D and trimming were determined from the DNA. This sample holds tens of thousands of clones; around nine tenths were observed only once. Less than 8.5% of the sample rests with the top ten.

Per the publication, the time point label means: about 28 days (+/-7) after the second vaccine dose. Because spike-specific TCR depth and breadth did not differ between the two schedules, AZD1222 recipients who got a second dose at roughly 4 weeks were pooled with those who got a second dose at roughly 12 weeks. Vaccinee samples were obtained from the UK trials COV001 and COV002, which included a single-blind randomized controlled phase 2/3 trial of AZD1222 (ChAdOx1 nCoV-19) in healthy adults. For TCRbeta chain sequencing, PBMC samples from trial participants were taken at day 0 and at day 28 after the second dose.

This receptor was taken from an adult who received the AZD1222 COVID-19 vaccine. The chain was built from TRBV5-1 and TRBJ2-2; the D gene assignment is ambiguous. Sequenced here: peripheral blood, sampled 28 days after the second AZD1222 dose. Read as DNA, the sequence is TGCGCCAGCAGCTTGGGCAGTAACACCGGGGAGCTGTTTTTT. Its translation reads: CASSLGSNTGELFF.